This T cell receptor (beta chain) emerged from a study of blood T cell repertoires in COVID-19. Study-wide background: Recovery among Cohort 3 donors was established by two negative PCRs, clearance, or symptom resolution.

Enrolled through a virtual design, the participants were between roughly 18 and 90 years of age and came from about two dozen US areas. As handled by the study authors: Estimates of nucleated cell counts were drawn from the amplification of reference gene primers. The data were produced by immunoSEQ multiplex PCR, yet TCRdb's version contains in-frame clones alone and is incomplete. Clonal size and the V and J genes are those of that table, whereas D and trimming came from the DNA. Here the sample spans more than 300,000 clones, around 87% being singletons. The CDR3 runs to 17 residues. V lost 0 bases and J 4 bases, leaving 18 bases between the germline ends. Per the germline V gene, CDR1 is SGHTA and CDR2 is FQGNSA.

The V call is TRBV7-2, the J call TRBJ2-5; the D gene is possibly TRBD2 (5 bases). Sequencing was performed on PBMCs or T cells enriched from blood (not recorded which). The TCR originated in a man aged 35-49 years in a cohort exposed to, infected with or recovered from COVID-19 (not recorded which). The CDR3 bases are TGTGCCAGCAGCTTAGCGTCGGTCGGGGTCCAAGGAGAGACCCAGTACTTC. It codes for CASSLASVGVQGETQYF.